This entry lists 7 T cell receptor beta chains sequenced from one sample in a study of regulatory T cells in long-lasting Graves disease. Construction of TCR beta libraries relied on iRepertoire HTBI primers and on Arm-PCR targeting CDR3 regions. In TCRdb, the multiplex PCR reads were re-called with MiXCR into one record per CDR3 protein. The profile shows around 300,000 distinct CDR3 sequences, around 20% of them singletons. Time point: persistent/refractory GD, antithyroid drugs over 5 years with positive TRAb. Making the TCR library involved RNA that had been extracted from PBMCs. This material consisted of peripheral blood mononuclear cells (PBMCs), taken when the disease was refractory, from a patient treated with antithyroid drugs. These receptors were taken from a female donor with Graves disease.

This chain links TRBV12-3 or TRBV12-4 with TRBJ1-2; tentatively, D is TRBD1 (5 bases). The CDR3 loop spans 13 amino acids. V gave up 1 base and J gave up 8 bases, with 11 bases separating them. The CDR3 protein is CASSLVGGMGYTF. CDR3 sequence (DNA): TGTGCCAGCAGTTTAGTGGGGGGAATGGGCTACACCTTC.

This clonotype was observed a few times. This sequence joins TRBV5-1 and TRBJ2-7, with D perhaps TRBD2 (6 bases). Trimming shortened V by 0 bases and J by 7 bases, and 11 bases separated the two germline ends. Germline V gene lookup returns CDR1 SGHRS and CDR2 YFSETQ. This CDR3 region has 13 residues. The CDR3 coding sequence is TGCGCCAGCAGCTTGGAGGCGGGACGGGAGCAGTACTTC. Its protein is CASSLEAGREQYF.

This clonotype showed up many times. This rearrangement joins TRBV6-5 to TRBJ2-5; D is ambiguous. There are 15 residues in the CDR3. CDR1 is MNHEY and CDR2 is SVGAGI in the germline V gene. Trimming stripped 4 bases from V and 1 base from J, with 13 bases between. This CDR3 reads CASSSTHSPQETQYF. In DNA form, the CDR3 reads TGTGCCAGCAGTTCCACTCATTCTCCCCAAGAGACCCAGTACTTC.

The table lists this clonotype with many counts. The V gene is TRBV29-1, the J gene TRBJ2-2, with D unclear. The germline V gene has CDR1 SQVTM and CDR2 ANQGSEA. V gave up 4 bases and J gave up 5 bases, with 8 bases separating them. The CDR3 has 12 residues. The CDR3 protein is CSVGLWTGELFF. The CDR3 DNA is TGCAGCGTTGGCCTATGGACCGGGGAGCTGTTTTTT.

The genes are TRBV11-2 and TRBJ2-7, with D uncertain. The germline V and J ends were trimmed by 3 bases and 2 bases, with 11 bases remaining between them. The germline V gene has CDR1 SGHAT and CDR2 FQNNGV. The CDR3 is 14 residues long. CDR3 amino acids: CASSFGALTYEQYF. The CDR3 DNA reads TGTGCCAGCAGCTTCGGAGCGCTCACCTACGAGCAGTACTTC. Together with reference TRBV11-2 and TRBJ2-7, the CDR3 gives the full variable domain: EAGVAQSPRYKIIEKRQSVAFWCNPISGHATLYWYQQILGQGPKLLIQFQNNGVVDDSQLPKDRFSAERLKGVDSTLKIQPAKLEDSAVYLCASSFGALTYEQYFGPGTRLTVT.

The V call is TRBV11-3, the J call TRBJ2-2, with 7 nucleotides matching TRBD1. Trimming took 5 bases from V and 5 from J; bases not matched to a gene: 11. The CDR3 runs to 16 residues. Germline V gene data show CDR1 as SGHNT and CDR2 as YENEEA. The CDR3 sequence: CASSPRQGIGTGELFF. CDR3 in DNA: TGTGCCAGCAGCCCCCGACAGGGAATAGGAACCGGGGAGCTGTTTTTT.

There are many counts of this clonotype. The chain joins TRBV6-1 to TRBJ1-5; 11 positions agree with TRBD1. Unmatched junction bases numbered 11, after V lost 7 bases and J lost 0 bases. The length of the CDR3 is 18 residues. The germline CDR1 and CDR2 sequences are MNHNS and SASEGT. The CDR3 DNA sequence: TGTGCCAGCACCGCACCGGGGACAGGGGGTTATAGCAATCAGCCCCAGCATTTT. Its protein is CASTAPGTGGYSNQPQHF.